Shown below are 8 T cell receptor beta chains from a single sample sequenced in a study of T cells in women clearing cervical HPV infection. Repertoires were generated with immunoSEQ multiplex PCR, while TCRdb's copy carries only in-frame clones and drops some. Recorded for this sample: over 10,000 clones. The sample comprised blood buffy coat. These receptors all come from a woman between 18 and 69 years old with a cervical HPV16 infection that either progressed to CIN3+ or cleared (not recorded which).

A note on this clone: The CDR3 extends 3 residues past the end of the read, so its final part is completed from the germline J gene. This rearrangement joins TRBV6-1 to TRBJ2-7; D unclear. Germline lookup yields CDR1 MNHNS and CDR2 SASEGT. The CDR3 totals 16 residues. V was cut by 6 bases and J by 2 bases, with 20 bases left in between. The DNA read from the CDR3 is TGTGCCAGCAGGGAAACACGTAGCATATTAACCTACGAG. Its protein is CASRETRSILTYE. The CDR3 in its entirety is CASRETRSILTYEQYF.

About this clone: The CDR3 extends 3 residues past the end of the read, so its final part is completed from the germline J gene. The J gene is TRBJ2-7, the V gene TRBV30; tentatively, D is TRBD2 (5 bases). Per germline, CDR1 GTSNPN and CDR2 SVGIG (reference sequence). V dropped 1 base and J dropped 3 bases, with 7 bases sitting between them. The length of the CDR3 is 12 residues. The CDR3: CAWSGDYYEQYF. The DNA read from the CDR3 is TGTGCCTGGAGTGGAGACTACTACGAG.

The CDR3: CASSLNPDTYTF. The sequenced CDR3 bases are TGTGCCAGCAGCTTAAATCCAGATACC. The rearrangement joins TRBV7-9 to TRBJ1-2; D ambiguous. Sequencing ends 3 residues short of the CDR3 end; the germline J gene provides the rest. Germline CDR1 SEHNR, CDR2 FQNEAQ (reference sequence). There are 12 residues in the CDR3. The full variable domain, completed using reference TRBV7-9 and TRBJ1-2, is DTGVSQNPRHKITKRGQNVTFRCDPISEHNRLYWYRQTLGQGPEFLTYFQNEAQLEKSRLLSDRFSAERPKGSFSTLEIQRTEQGDSAMYLCASSLNPDTYTFGSGTRLTVV.

Concerning this clone itself: The read falls 3 residues short of the CDR3 end, and the missing part is taken from the germline J gene. This chain connects TRBV7-8 to TRBJ2-6, with 7 bases that match TRBD1. CDR3 size: 18 residues. The V gene end was trimmed by 5 bases and the J gene end by 0 bases; junction bases not matched to a gene: 10. Germline CDR1 reads SGHVS; CDR2 reads FQNEAQ. The covered CDR3 bases are TGTGCCAGCAGCGCCGCCGGACAGGATTTCTCTGGGGCCAACGTC. Its protein product is CASSAAGQDFSGANV. The full CDR3 protein is CASSAAGQDFSGANVLTF.

As for this clone: The read falls 3 residues short of the CDR3 end, and the missing part is taken from the germline J gene. V usage is TRBV14 and J usage is TRBJ1-2; 9 positions agree with TRBD1. The V segment lost 0 bases and the J segment 3 bases; nucleotides outside the gene matches: 5. The length of the CDR3 is 16 residues. Germline V gene sequence: CDR1 SGHDN, CDR2 FVKESK. The DNA read from the CDR3 is TGTGCCAGCAGCCAAGACTGGGACAGGGACTACTATGGC. The encoded protein is CASSQDWDRDYYG. In full, the CDR3 is CASSQDWDRDYYGYTF.

With respect to this clone: The CDR3 goes on 3 residues after the read ends, and that part is filled in from the germline J gene. The J gene is TRBJ2-7, the V gene TRBV2; 8 bases are a match to TRBD1. Trimming at V came to 1 base and at J to 3 bases, leaving 5 bases not matched to a gene. The CDR3 contains 15 residues. Germline CDR1 reads SNHLY; CDR2 reads FYNNEI. This chain's CDR3 is CASSEERTGYYEQYF. The sequenced CDR3 bases are TGTGCCAGCAGTGAAGAGAGGACAGGGTACTACGAG.

Note on this clone: The CDR3 goes on 3 residues after the read ends, and that part is filled in from the germline J gene. This rearrangement joins TRBV20-1 to TRBJ2-7; a weak D match, TRBD1 (5 bases). The CDR3 sequence is 14 residues long. Germline CDR1 and CDR2: DFQATT and SNEGSKA (reference sequence). The ends were cut back, 6 bases at V and 1 base at J, with 16 bases in the middle. This CDR3 reads CSANKVGPSYEQYF. The sequenced part of the CDR3 DNA is TGCAGTGCCAACAAAGTGGGGCCATCCTACGAG.

This clone shows up as medium-sized by frequency. The CDR3 is cut off 3 residues early in the read; its end comes from the germline J gene. The chain uses TRBV30 and TRBJ1-6, with 8 bases fitting TRBD1. V gave up 3 bases and J gave up 7 bases; unmatched junction bases: 5. The CDR3 is 14 residues long. Germline CDR1 reads GTSNPN; CDR2 reads SVGIG (reference sequence). The CDR3 loop reads CAWSAGQDNSPLHF. The DNA read from the CDR3 is TGTGCCTGGAGCGCGGGACAGGACAATTCACCC.